This passage covers 18 T cell receptor beta chains from one sample sequenced in a study of Tregs in tolerant kidney transplant recipients. The data were produced by immunoSEQ multiplex PCR, yet TCRdb's version contains in-frame clones alone and is incomplete. Of around 70,000 clones listed, roughly 92% are singletons. Sequenced material: CD8+ T cells from blood, taken before the transplant. The receptors were sampled from a human donor who received a combined kidney and bone marrow transplant.

The gene calls are TRBV19 and TRBJ1-5, with D perhaps TRBD1 (5 bases). Germline-derived CDR1 and CDR2 are LNHDA and SQIVND (reference sequence). V was shortened by 5 bases and J by 2 bases, with 13 bases between the two germline ends. The CDR3 has 15 residues. The CDR3, as DNA: TGTGCCAGTAGTCCCCTCGGGGGGGGCAATCAGCCCCAGCATTTT. Residues: CASSPLGGGNQPQHF.

This clone was detected once. V is TRBV13 and J is TRBJ2-1; 12 nucleotides match TRBD1. J was trimmed by 6 bases and V by 5 bases; bases with no gene match: 5. The CDR3 totals 15 residues. From germline, CDR1 is PRHDT and CDR2 FYEKMQ (reference sequence). Here the CDR3 DNA reads TGTGCCAGCAGCCCCGGGACAGGGGGCGGCAATGAGCAGTTCTTC. Amino acid sequence: CASSPGTGGGNEQFF.

The V and J genes are TRBV5-6 and TRBJ1-5; TRBD1 matches at 7 bases. CDR3 length: 16 amino acids. Unmatched junction bases numbered 8, after V lost 4 bases and J lost 1 base. The germline V gene encodes CDR1 SGHDT and CDR2 YYEEEE. CDR3 sequence reads: CASSLRQGQSNQPQHF. The DNA of the CDR3 is TGTGCCAGCAGCCTACGACAGGGTCAAAGCAATCAGCCCCAGCATTTT.

V and J are TRBV4-3 and TRBJ2-7; D is perhaps TRBD2 (6 bases). The CDR3 is 13 amino acids. CDR1 LGHNA and CDR2 YSLEER come from the germline V gene. Between the trimmed V and J ends, which lost 3 bases and 5 bases, there was a span of 11 bases. CDR3 nucleotides: TGCGCCAGCAGCCAGGGACTGAGAAACGAGCAGTACTTC. It is translated as CASSQGLRNEQYF.

V usage is TRBV4-1 and J usage is TRBJ2-7; D gene uncertain. Germline V lookup: CDR1 MGHRA, CDR2 YSYEKL. The CDR3 runs to 13 residues. Trimming shortened V by 1 base and J by 3 bases, and 7 bases separated the two germline ends. CDR3 sequence (DNA): TGCGCCAGCAGCCAAGGTTCAGACTACGAGCAGTACTTC. Amino acid sequence: CASSQGSDYEQYF.

The J gene is TRBJ1-1, the V gene TRBV4-2; D not resolved. Trimming removed 1 base from V and 1 base from J, with 4 bases in between. The CDR3 runs to 13 residues. Germline V CDR1 and CDR2: LGHNA, YNFKEQ. This CDR3 is CASSQAGNTEAFF. In nucleotides, the CDR3 is TGTGCCAGCAGCCAAGCAGGGAACACTGAAGCTTTCTTT.

The V and J genes are TRBV6-5 and TRBJ1-1; 7 nucleotides line up with TRBD1. The CDR3 runs to 15 residues. V was pared by 0 bases and J by 4 bases, with 5 bases of the junction left unmatched. CDR1 is MNHEY and CDR2 is SVGAGI in the germline V gene. This CDR3 reads CASSYSEGARTEAFF. The CDR3 DNA reads TGTGCCAGCAGTTACTCTGAGGGGGCGCGCACTGAAGCTTTCTTT.

With respect to this clone: Other DNA variants within this sample encode the same CDR3. This chain links TRBV4-3 with TRBJ1-4; D uncertain. Trimming stripped 0 bases from V and 7 bases from J, with 12 bases between. This CDR3 region has 15 residues. From germline, CDR1 is LGHNA and CDR2 YSLEER. For the CDR3, the DNA is TGCGCCAGCAGCCAAGATGGCACAGAAATTGAAAAACTGTTTTTT. It codes for CASSQDGTEIEKLFF.

Here the CDR3 DNA reads TGTGCCAGCAGTTACTGTCAACAGGGTATCTGCGAGCAGTACTTC. This codes for CASSYCQQGICEQYF. The V and J genes are TRBV6-5 and TRBJ2-7, with a tentative D call TRBD1 (6 bases). Germline V lookup: CDR1 MNHEY, CDR2 SVGAGI. Trimming pared 1 base from V and 6 bases from J, leaving 16 bases between. The length of the CDR3 is 15 residues.

V usage is TRBV5-1 and J usage is TRBJ1-1, with D perhaps matching TRBD1 (6 bases). Per germline, CDR1 SGHRS and CDR2 YFSETQ. V lost 3 bases and J 6 bases, leaving 12 bases between the germline ends. The length of the CDR3 is 13 residues. The CDR3 loop reads CASSSGGGPEAFF. The CDR3 nucleotides are TGCGCCAGCAGCTCCGGGGGGGGGCCTGAAGCTTTCTTT.

This sequence joins TRBV15 and TRBJ1-4; D might be TRBD1 (5 bases). There are 19 residues in the CDR3. Germline V gene lookup returns CDR1 LNHNV and CDR2 YYDKDF (reference sequence). Deletions cut 4 bases from V and 0 bases from J, with 21 bases between. The CDR3 region is CATSITGRAGLATNEKLFF. Written as DNA, the CDR3 is TGTGCCACCAGCATAACTGGCCGGGCAGGGTTGGCAACTAATGAAAAACTGTTTTTT.

The rearrangement uses TRBV11-3 and TRBJ2-1, with TRBD2 matching over 7 bases. Per the germline V gene, CDR1 is SGHNT and CDR2 is YENEEA. The CDR3 is 14 residues long. Trimming cost V 8 bases and J 8 bases; bases outside gene matches: 12. The CDR3 loop reads CASARLAGPDEQFF. The CDR3, as DNA: TGTGCCAGCGCTCGATTAGCGGGTCCGGATGAGCAGTTCTTC.

This clone was seen a single time. The chain is built from TRBV29-1 and TRBJ2-2; 7 nucleotides align to TRBD1. This CDR3 has 13 amino acids. The V gene's germline CDR1 is SQVTM and CDR2 ANQGSEA. V shed 8 bases, J shed 1 base, and the junction held 4 bases outside the gene matches. The CDR3 sequence is CSTGQQNTGELFF. CDR3 in DNA: TGCAGCACGGGACAGCAGAACACCGGGGAGCTGTTTTTT.

V and J are TRBV4-3 and TRBJ1-2, with 10 positions matching TRBD1. The V segment lost 0 bases and the J segment 10 bases; nucleotides outside the gene matches: 5. Per germline, CDR1 LGHNA and CDR2 YSLEER. The CDR3 length is 14 residues. This CDR3 is CASSQDGDRGLYTF. CDR3 in DNA: TGCGCCAGCAGCCAAGATGGGGACAGGGGACTCTACACCTTC.

The gene calls are TRBV6-5 and TRBJ2-5, with D perhaps TRBD2 (7 bases). Trimming pared 0 bases from V and 5 bases from J, leaving 13 bases between. Germline assignment: CDR1 MNHEY and CDR2 SVGAGI. The CDR3 length is 15 residues. The chain's CDR3 is CASSYSRGGEETQYF. CDR3 in DNA: TGTGCCAGCAGTTACTCACGAGGGGGGGAGGAGACCCAGTACTTC.

The chain combines TRBV7-2 with TRBJ2-4; TRBD1 aligns across 9 bases. CDR1 and CDR2 from the germline V gene are SGHTA and FQGNSA. J was trimmed by 0 bases and V by 0 bases; bases with no gene match: 3. This CDR3 is built from 17 residues. The CDR3 reads CASSLADRGLAKNIQYF. The CDR3 nucleotides read TGTGCCAGCAGCTTAGCGGACAGGGGACTAGCCAAAAACATTCAGTACTTC.

The CDR3: CASSLERDDEQYF. The CDR3 region has the DNA TGTGCCAGCAGCTTAGAGCGGGACGACGAGCAGTACTTC. The rearrangement uses TRBV13 and TRBJ2-7; TRBD2 agrees at 7 bases. Trimming took 1 base from V and 5 from J; bases not matched to a gene: 2. The germline V gene encodes CDR1 PRHDT and CDR2 FYEKMQ (reference sequence). The CDR3 runs to 13 residues.

The rearrangement links TRBV28 to TRBJ2-7; maybe TRBD1 (6 bases). Germline V gene sequence: CDR1 MDHEN, CDR2 SYDVKM. The length of the CDR3 is 17 residues. The ends were cut back, 3 bases at V and 0 bases at J, with 18 bases in the middle. This chain's CDR3 is CASSLGLHRALSYEQYF. CDR3 coding DNA: TGTGCCAGCAGTTTGGGGCTTCACAGGGCCCTCTCCTACGAGCAGTACTTC.